Below, 15 T cell receptor beta chains from the same sample are listed, as sequenced in a study of blood T cell repertoires in COVID-19. Measured with immunoSEQ multiplex PCR; TCRdb has only the in-frame clones, and not every one. The top ten clones hold less than 2% of a sample with about 480,000 clones, approximately 88% of them seen once. Material: PBMCs or T cells enriched from blood (not recorded which). These receptors originate from a woman aged 40 to 50 who had recovered from COVID-19.

The chain employs TRBV4-3 and TRBJ2-7; 8 bases align to TRBD1. After removal of 1 base from V and 3 bases from J, the junction contained 5 bases not matched to a gene. Germline V gene lookup returns CDR1 LGHNA and CDR2 YSLEER. The CDR3 is made up of 15 amino acids. In nucleotides, the CDR3 is TGCGCCAGCAGCCAAGGGACAGGGCCAGACTACGAGCAGTACTTC. The encoded protein is CASSQGTGPDYEQYF.

This rearrangement joins TRBV30 to TRBJ2-5; D may be TRBD1 (5 bases). The CDR3 totals 14 residues. In germline, CDR1 is GTSNPN, CDR2 SVGIG (reference sequence). The germline V and J ends were trimmed by 3 bases and 1 base, with 12 bases remaining between them. CDR3 bases: TGTGCCTGGAGGCTCCAGGGCTCCCAAGAGACCCAGTACTTC. Residues: CAWRLQGSQETQYF.

A few counts support this clone. The genes are TRBV4-2 and TRBJ1-3, with D possibly being TRBD1 (5 bases). Germline CDR1 LGHNA, CDR2 YNFKEQ. CDR3 length: 16 residues. The V gene lost 2 bases and the J gene lost 0 bases, with 11 bases spanning the gap. CDR3 amino acids: CASSQTDSNSGNTIYF. The CDR3 DNA follows: TGTGCCAGCAGCCAAACAGACAGCAACTCTGGAAACACCATATATTTT.

The genes are TRBV9 and TRBJ2-1, with TRBD2 matching 7 bases. The germline gives CDR1 SGDLS, CDR2 YYNGEE. Unmatched junction bases numbered 5, after V lost 0 bases and J lost 2 bases. The CDR3 is made up of 16 amino acids. CDR3 sequence: CASSVEERGTYNEQFF. CDR3 sequence (DNA): TGTGCCAGCAGCGTAGAGGAGCGGGGTACCTACAATGAGCAGTTCTTC.

This clone was seen just once. The chain links TRBV19 to TRBJ2-5; the D gene is possibly TRBD1 (6 bases). With 4 bases removed from V and 5 bases from J, the gap between germline ends came to 14 bases. This CDR3 is built from 14 residues. Germline loops: CDR1 LNHDA, CDR2 SQIVND (reference sequence). The CDR3 coding sequence is TGTGCCAGTAGTAGCACCCCAGGGGCGGAGACCCAGTACTTC. Translating it yields CASSSTPGAETQYF.

This rearrangement joins TRBV5-8 to TRBJ1-4; perhaps TRBD1 as D (6 bases). The CDR3 consists of 13 residues. V was pared by 3 bases and J by 12 bases, with 15 bases between. Germline CDR1 SGHTS, CDR2 YDEGEE. This chain's CDR3 is CASSSDSSDELFF. The CDR3 DNA follows: TGTGCCAGCAGCTCGGACAGTTCTGACGAACTGTTTTTT. The complete variable domain, with remaining parts taken from reference TRBV5-8 and TRBJ1-4, reads EAGVTQSPTHLIKTRGQQATLRCSPISGHTSVYWYQQALGLGLQFLLWYDEGEERNRGNFPPRFSGRQFPNYSSELNVNALELEDSALYLCASSSDSSDELFFGSGTQLSVL.

The genes are TRBV9 and TRBJ1-2, with 7 bases matching TRBD1. The trim removed 6 bases at V and 0 bases at J, leaving 11 bases unmatched. The CDR3 is 16 amino acids. CDR1 SGDLS and CDR2 YYNGEE come from the germline V gene. CDR3 region: CASTQEDRNPNYGYTF. DNA for the CDR3: TGTGCCAGCACCCAAGAGGACAGGAACCCTAACTATGGCTACACCTTC.

The gene calls are TRBV25-1 and TRBJ2-5, with D hard to call. V was trimmed by 1 base and J by 4 bases, leaving 7 bases between them. Germline assignment: CDR1 MGHDK and CDR2 SYGVNS. The CDR3 covers 13 residues. The CDR3 spells CASSEFGGETQYF. Here the CDR3 DNA reads TGTGCCAGCAGTGAATTTGGCGGAGAGACCCAGTACTTC.

This clone was counted only a few times. The V and J genes are TRBV5-1 and TRBJ2-2; possibly TRBD1 for D (5 bases). Germline V lookup: CDR1 SGHRS, CDR2 YFSETQ. This CDR3 comprises 15 residues. Trimming cost V 4 bases and J 0 bases, with 10 bases left between them. As DNA, the CDR3 is TGCGCCAGCAGCCCCCAGGGTTCGAACACCGGGGAGCTGTTTTTT. The encoded protein is CASSPQGSNTGELFF.

The J gene is TRBJ1-6, the V gene TRBV27; 9 bases agree with TRBD1. The trim removed 2 bases at V and 10 bases at J, leaving 3 bases unmatched. The germline V gene has CDR1 MNHEY and CDR2 SMNVEV (reference sequence). CDR3 size: 14 residues. The CDR3 coding sequence is TGTGCCAGCAGTTTAACAGGGACAGGGTCACCCCTCCACTTT. It yields the protein CASSLTGTGSPLHF.

Remarks on this clone: This CDR3 is also generated by other DNA sequences in the sample. The V gene is TRBV7-2, the J gene TRBJ2-5; 7 nucleotides align to TRBD2. The CDR3 extends over 13 amino acids. Trimming at V came to 1 base and at J to 4 bases, leaving 0 bases not matched to a gene. Germline assignment: CDR1 SGHTA and CDR2 FQGNSA. The CDR3 sequence is CASSLGLAETQYF. The CDR3 DNA reads as TGTGCCAGCAGCTTAGGACTAGCAGAGACCCAGTACTTC. The variable domain in full, completed from reference TRBV7-2 and TRBJ2-5, reads GAGVSQSPSNKVTEKGKDVELRCDPISGHTALYWYRQSLGQGLEFLIYFQGNSAPDKSGLPSDRFSAERTGGSVSTLTIQRTQQEDSAVYLCASSLGLAETQYFGPGTRLLVL.

V gene TRBV7-9 combines with J gene TRBJ2-1; D gene unclear. V lost 2 bases and J 5 bases, leaving 10 bases between the germline ends. Germline-derived CDR1 and CDR2 are SEHNR and FQNEAQ (reference sequence). This CDR3 is built from 14 residues. As DNA, the CDR3 is TGTGCCAGCAGCTTATTCTCGAGCGACAATGAGCAGTTCTTC. Translation gives CASSLFSSDNEQFF. Complete variable domain (other parts from reference TRBV7-9 and TRBJ2-1): DTGVSQNPRHKITKRGQNVTFRCDPISEHNRLYWYRQTLGQGPEFLTYFQNEAQLEKSRLLSDRFSAERPKGSFSTLEIQRTEQGDSAMYLCASSLFSSDNEQFFGPGTRLTVL.

The chain employs TRBV18 and TRBJ1-3; no clear D. The V end lost 6 bases, the J end lost 1 base, and 16 bases lay between the germline ends. CDR1 is KGHSH and CDR2 is LQKENI in the germline V gene. The CDR3 sequence is 16 residues long. CDR3 in amino acids: CASSLSRGSSGNTIYF. Written as DNA, the CDR3 is TGTGCCAGCTCCCTCAGCCGAGGGTCGTCTGGAAACACCATATATTTT.

V is TRBV24-1 and J is TRBJ1-5, with no clear D. This CDR3 has 14 residues. Germline CDR1 reads KGHDR; CDR2 reads SFDVKD. The V end was cut by 1 base, the J end by 0 bases, with 3 bases between. This chain's CDR3 is CATSDFHSNQPQHF. DNA for the CDR3: TGTGCCACCAGTGATTTTCATAGCAATCAGCCCCAGCATTTT.

The J gene is TRBJ1-6, the V gene TRBV7-9; D perhaps matches TRBD1 (6 bases). Trimming shortened V by 6 bases and J by 0 bases, and 18 bases separated the two germline ends. The CDR3 is 18 residues long. Looked up from germline, CDR1 is SEHNR and CDR2 is FQNEAQ (reference sequence). The CDR3 spells CASSSDGQLSSYNSPLHF. Written as DNA, the CDR3 is TGTGCCAGCAGTAGCGATGGACAGCTGAGCTCCTATAATTCACCCCTCCACTTT.